This T cell receptor beta chain was found in a study of cytomegalovirus exposure and HLA in healthy donors. As to this clone: The antigen remains unidentified.

Primers: 60 Vbeta forward and 13 Jbeta reverse. How the authors handled the data: The authors later counted 65 million to 90 million unique TCR beta chains, about 11 million of them shared. Clones were sequenced by immunoSEQ multiplex PCR, and TCRdb holds only the in-frame ones, with some missing. From that table come the V and J calls and clone size; the DNA was used to work out D and trimming. Of 130,000 or so clones in the sample, less than 85% were seen once. Study results and caveats: One cluster of highly shared sequence variants probably arose as a sequencing artifact. A later analysis reportedly identified an Asian-associated ancestry cluster as carrying fewer N-insertions than the approximately 620-donor mean. As immune exposure information, only CMV serostatus was available.

Source material: PBMCs. The receptor comes from a woman between 40 and 55 years old in good health and CMV-seropositive.

CDR3 loop: CASSMGGSSGNTIYF. For the CDR3, the DNA is TGTGCCAGTAGTATGGGGGGAAGCTCTGGAAACACCATATATTTT. J is TRBJ1-3 and V is TRBV19; tentatively, D is TRBD1 (5 bases). The CDR3 loop spans 15 amino acids. CDR1 is LNHDA, CDR2 SQIVND, per germline (reference sequence). The V end lost 3 bases, the J end lost 0 bases, and 9 bases lay between the germline ends.